The 30 T cell receptor beta chains presented below share a single source sample, sequenced in a study of regulatory T cells in long-lasting Graves disease. Time point given: newly diagnosed GD, antithyroid drugs for less than 3 months. Researchers made the TCR library from RNA that was extracted from PBMCs. Arm-PCR with iRepertoire HTBI primers amplified the CDR3 regions for these TCR beta libraries. TCRdb fed the multiplex PCR reads into MiXCR, producing one record per CDR3 protein. Here the sample spans a few hundred thousand distinct CDR3 sequences, about 15% being singletons. Another study also made use of these data, one on T cells in Graves' hyperthyroidism and ophthalmopathy.

Sequencing was performed on peripheral blood mononuclear cells (PBMCs), taken at new diagnosis, from a patient treated with antithyroid drugs. The origin of the receptors is a woman between 18 and 29 years old with Graves disease.

This clonotype was observed a handful of times. This rearrangement joins TRBV6-1 to TRBJ2-1, with D maybe TRBD1 (5 bases). Looked up from germline, CDR1 is MNHNS and CDR2 is SASEGT. With 5 bases removed from V and 8 bases from J, the gap between germline ends came to 16 bases. The CDR3 length is 14 residues. This CDR3 is CASSQQEWVDEQFF. CDR3 coding DNA: TGTGCCAGCAGTCAACAGGAATGGGTCGATGAGCAGTTCTTC.

The CDR3, as DNA: TGCAGTGCTAGAGATCGGTTACTCTACGAGCAGTACTTC. Its translation: CSARDRLLYEQYF. The chain is built from TRBV20-1 and TRBJ2-7; D not resolved. The V gene's germline CDR1 is DFQATT and CDR2 SNEGSKA (reference sequence). The CDR3 runs to 13 residues. With 0 bases removed from V and 3 bases from J, the gap between germline ends came to 9 bases.

The V gene is TRBV7-2, the J gene TRBJ1-2, with D perhaps matching TRBD1 (5 bases). The CDR3 extends over 16 amino acids. Trimming removed 4 bases from V and 3 bases from J, with 18 bases in between. Germline V gene data show CDR1 as SGHTA and CDR2 as FQGNSA. DNA of the CDR3: TGTGCCAGCAGCTCCCAGGGAGGGAGGAGCGACTATGGCTACACCTTC. As protein: CASSSQGGRSDYGYTF. Full variable domain (missing parts from reference TRBV7-2 and TRBJ1-2): GAGVSQSPSNKVTEKGKDVELRCDPISGHTALYWYRQSLGQGLEFLIYFQGNSAPDKSGLPSDRFSAERTGGSVSTLTIQRTQQEDSAVYLCASSSQGGRSDYGYTFGSGTRLTVV.

This clonotype was observed at least ten times. J is TRBJ2-3 and V is TRBV20-1; 9 bases map to TRBD2. The CDR3 extends over 14 amino acids. The V and J ends lost 3 bases and 3 bases, in that order; junction bases with no gene match: 4. Germline V gene sequence: CDR1 DFQATT, CDR2 SNEGSKA (reference sequence). This CDR3 reads CSASSSGSTDTQYF. CDR3 bases: TGCAGTGCTAGCAGTAGCGGGAGTACAGATACGCAGTATTTT.

There are a few counts of this clonotype. DNA for the CDR3: TGTGCCAGCAGCTCCTCTTTGCGAGTCCGCTACGAGCAGTACTTC. Translation gives CASSSSLRVRYEQYF. This chain connects TRBV5-6 to TRBJ2-7, with D uncertain. From germline, CDR1 is SGHDT and CDR2 YYEEEE. V lost 3 bases to trimming and J lost 3 bases, with 16 bases between them. The CDR3 loop spans 15 amino acids.

The chain has TRBV2 and TRBJ2-1; tentatively, D is TRBD1 (6 bases). Germline loops: CDR1 SNHLY, CDR2 FYNNEI. This CDR3 has 16 residues. V lost 7 bases, J lost 3 bases, and 19 bases lay in between. The CDR3 reads CASTWGRGQFYNEQFF. The CDR3 DNA is TGTGCCAGCACGTGGGGTAGGGGACAATTCTACAATGAGCAGTTCTTC. Filled out from reference TRBV2 and TRBJ2-1, the complete variable domain reads EPEVTQTPSHQVTQMGQEVILRCVPISNHLYFYWYRQILGQKVEFLVSFYNNEISEKSEIFDDQFSVERPDGSNFTLKIRSTKLEDSAMYFCASTWGRGQFYNEQFFGPGTRLTVL.

This clonotype was observed at least ten times. V and J are TRBV5-1 and TRBJ1-1; TRBD1 matches at 7 bases. The CDR3 consists of 14 residues. Looked up from germline, CDR1 is SGHRS and CDR2 is YFSETQ. V trimming: 3 bases; J trimming: 3 bases; junction bases outside the gene matches: 5. The CDR3 spells CASSSGQTHTEAFF. The DNA for the CDR3 is TGCGCCAGCAGCTCGGGACAGACCCACACTGAAGCTTTCTTT.

This clonotype has ten or more counts. The chain employs TRBV7-2 and TRBJ1-5, with TRBD1 matching over 9 bases. The trim removed 5 bases at V and 7 bases at J, leaving 3 bases unmatched. The germline gives CDR1 SGHTA, CDR2 FQGNSA. The length of the CDR3 is 13 residues. CDR3 coding DNA: TGTGCCAGCAGCGGGGACAGGGCCCAGCCCCAGCATTTT. Protein: CASSGDRAQPQHF.

This clonotype was recorded at least ten times. V is TRBV20-1 and J is TRBJ1-1; maybe TRBD1 (5 bases). Germline loops: CDR1 DFQATT, CDR2 SNEGSKA (reference sequence). CDR3 size: 13 residues. V was cut by 5 bases and J by 4 bases, with 14 bases left in between. CDR3 protein: CSAPGDSPTEAFF. CDR3 coding DNA: TGCAGTGCTCCGGGGGACTCTCCCACTGAAGCTTTCTTT.

The chain combines TRBV7-9 with TRBJ2-7; D ambiguous. CDR1 is SEHNR, CDR2 FQNEAQ, per germline (reference sequence). V lost 3 bases to trimming and J lost 4 bases, with 10 bases between them. The CDR3 loop spans 13 amino acids. The CDR3 region has the DNA TGTGCCAGCAGCTTTCGTCCCCCGTACGAGCAGTACTTC. It translates to CASSFRPPYEQYF.

The sample holds a few counts of this clonotype. The chain carries TRBV3-1 and TRBJ2-2, with a possible D match to TRBD2 (6 bases). The CDR3 consists of 13 residues. The germline gives CDR1 LGHDT, CDR2 YNNKEL (reference sequence). V lost 4 bases and J 4 bases, leaving 7 bases between the germline ends. The CDR3 nucleotides read TGTGCCAGCAGCCGGCGGGGCACCGGGGAGCTGTTTTTT. Translation: CASSRRGTGELFF. Supplemented by reference TRBV3-1 and TRBJ2-2, the full variable domain reads DTAVSQTPKYLVTQMGNDKSIKCEQNLGHDTMYWYKQDSKKFLKIMFSYNNKELIINETVPNRFSPKSPDKAHLNLHINSLELGDSAVYFCASSRRGTGELFFGEGSRLTVL.

Concerning this clonotype: A much more abundant neighbour one base away suggests this may be a read error. The chain is built from TRBV29-1 and TRBJ2-5; 7 bases align to TRBD1. The J call may be faulty, since TRBJ2-1 better matches the DNA end. This CDR3 is 14 amino acids long. Germline V gives CDR1 SQVTM, CDR2 ANQGSEA. CDR3 region: CSVGGQVLQETQFF. The CDR3 DNA reads as TGCAGCGTTGGCGGACAGGTCCTCCAAGAGACCCAGTTCTTC.

This clonotype appeared many times. This chain connects TRBV7-3 to TRBJ2-3, with 8 bases lining up with TRBD2. The germline gives CDR1 SGHTA, CDR2 FQGTGA. The V segment lost 1 base and the J segment 2 bases; nucleotides outside the gene matches: 11. The CDR3 is made up of 18 amino acids. The CDR3 DNA is TGTGCCAGCAGCTTAAGCCCGGCCCTAGCGGGCGTCACAGATACGCAGTATTTT. This sequence encodes CASSLSPALAGVTDTQYF.

This clonotype has at least ten counts. This chain uses TRBV28 with TRBJ2-3; 14 nucleotides line up with TRBD2. The CDR3 runs to 20 residues. Trimming took 2 bases from V and 5 from J; bases not matched to a gene: 15. Per germline, CDR1 MDHEN and CDR2 SYDVKM. The CDR3 loop reads CASSLVLGTSGSPREDTQYF. CDR3 nucleotide sequence: TGTGCCAGCAGTTTAGTACTAGGGACTAGCGGGAGCCCCAGGGAAGATACGCAGTATTTT.

This clonotype came up many times. V gene TRBV7-9 combines with J gene TRBJ2-3; D is uncertain. The CDR3 runs to 14 residues. V was trimmed by 3 bases and J by 1 base, leaving 8 bases between them. Germline V lookup: CDR1 SEHNR, CDR2 FQNEAQ (reference sequence). This CDR3 is CASSFALGTDTQYF. The CDR3, as DNA: TGTGCCAGCAGCTTTGCCCTGGGCACAGATACGCAGTATTTT.

A few counts support this clonotype. The gene calls are TRBV7-9 and TRBJ2-7, with a possible D match to TRBD1 (6 bases). Germline-derived CDR1 and CDR2 are SEHNR and FQNEAQ (reference sequence). The CDR3 consists of 12 residues. Trimming shortened V by 5 bases and J by 6 bases, and 11 bases separated the two germline ends. The CDR3 nucleotides are TGTGCCAGCAGCCGAGGACAGAGCGAGCAGTACTTC. As protein: CASSRGQSEQYF. The variable domain in full, with the rest retrieved from reference TRBV7-9 and TRBJ2-7, is DTGVSQNPRHKITKRGQNVTFRCDPISEHNRLYWYRQTLGQGPEFLTYFQNEAQLEKSRLLSDRFSAERPKGSFSTLEIQRTEQGDSAMYLCASSRGQSEQYFGPGTRLTVT.

The chain uses TRBV11-2 and TRBJ2-1; D could derive from TRBD1 or TRBD2 (5 bases each). The CDR3 is made up of 17 amino acids. In germline, CDR1 is SGHAT, CDR2 FQNNGV. The V end was cut by 3 bases, the J end by 2 bases, with 17 bases between. The CDR3 coding sequence is TGTGCCAGCAGCTTCTCAAGGGGACCTCCCCCCTACAATGAGCAGTTCTTC. The encoded protein is CASSFSRGPPPYNEQFF. The variable domain in full, completed from reference TRBV11-2 and TRBJ2-1, reads EAGVAQSPRYKIIEKRQSVAFWCNPISGHATLYWYQQILGQGPKLLIQFQNNGVVDDSQLPKDRFSAERLKGVDSTLKIQPAKLEDSAVYLCASSFSRGPPPYNEQFFGPGTRLTVL.

This clonotype is medium-sized in the sample. The chain is built from TRBV27 and TRBJ2-7; TRBD1 matches at 8 bases. V was pared by 5 bases and J by 5 bases, with 11 bases of the junction left unmatched. CDR3 size: 15 residues. Germline CDR1 is MNHEY and CDR2 is SMNVEV (reference sequence). DNA of the CDR3: TGTGCCAGCAGTGGGCACCAGGGGGCGCAAGACGAGCAGTACTTC. Its translation is CASSGHQGAQDEQYF.

The table lists this clonotype with many counts. The chain is built from TRBV7-2 and TRBJ2-7; D is unresolved. CDR1 is SGHTA and CDR2 is FQGNSA in the germline V gene. This CDR3 region has 13 residues. Trimming removed 1 base from V and 3 bases from J, with 7 bases in between. The CDR3 reads CASSLGAYYEQYF. In DNA form, the CDR3 reads TGTGCCAGCAGCTTAGGGGCGTACTACGAGCAGTACTTC.

The rearrangement links TRBV28 to TRBJ1-6, with D maybe TRBD1 (6 bases). Trimming shortened V by 6 bases and J by 7 bases, and 22 bases separated the two germline ends. CDR3 length: 17 amino acids. CDR1 is MDHEN and CDR2 is SYDVKM in the germline V gene. The CDR3 region has the DNA TGTGCCAGCAGCGAATCTTTGGGGGCAGGAAAGAATTCACCCCTCCACTTT. Its translation: CASSESLGAGKNSPLHF. Variable domain in full (rest from reference TRBV28 and TRBJ1-6): DVKVTQSSRYLVKRTGEKVFLECVQDMDHENMFWYRQDPGLGLRLIYFSYDVKMKEKGDIPEGYSVSREKKERFSLILESASTNQTSMYLCASSESLGAGKNSPLHFGNGTRLTVT.

The rearrangement joins TRBV7-2 to TRBJ2-5; D not certain. Germline CDR1 and CDR2: SGHTA and FQGNSA. The CDR3 runs 13 residues. V lost 5 bases and J lost 5, with 12 bases in between. CDR3 DNA: TGTGCCAGCAGCCCCCCCTCCCCCGAGACCCAGTACTTC. Amino acids: CASSPPSPETQYF.

The chain joins TRBV7-3 to TRBJ1-4, with 7 bases matching TRBD1. The CDR3 totals 13 residues. V gave up 1 base and J gave up 8 bases; unmatched junction bases: 1. The germline CDR1 and CDR2 sequences are SGHTA and FQGTGA. Here the CDR3 reads CASSLSRGEKLFF. The CDR3 nucleotides are TGTGCCAGCAGCTTAAGCAGGGGGGAAAAACTGTTTTTT.

The chain employs TRBV6-2 or TRBV6-3 and TRBJ2-7, with 11 bases lining up with TRBD2. V lost 5 bases and J lost 6; bases outside the gene matches: 9. The CDR3 contains 15 residues. Per germline, CDR1 MNHEY and CDR2 SVGEGT. The DNA of the CDR3 is TGTGCCAGCAGTCCCCGACTAGCGGGATCGGGCGAGCAGTACTTC. The encoded protein is CASSPRLAGSGEQYF.

At least ten counts were recorded for this clonotype. The CDR3 bases are TGTGCCAGCATAGGGGGCGCGAGAAACACCATATATTTT. It translates to CASIGGARNTIYF. This chain links TRBV27 with TRBJ1-3, with 7 nucleotides matching TRBD1. Germline V gene data show CDR1 as MNHEY and CDR2 as SMNVEV (reference sequence). After removal of 7 bases from V and 5 bases from J, the junction contained 5 bases not matched to a gene. The CDR3 has 13 amino acids.

This clonotype was counted a few times. This chain joins TRBV6-2 or TRBV6-3 and TRBJ2-7; TRBD2 matches at 12 bases. Germline CDR1 reads MNHEY; CDR2 reads SVGEGT. V lost 5 bases to trimming and J lost 2 bases; unmatched junction nucleotides: 22. This CDR3 region has 21 residues. The CDR3 region is CASSKTGGLLGTSGQTYEQYF. CDR3 DNA sequence: TGTGCCAGCAGTAAGACAGGGGGGCTTCTTGGGACTAGCGGGCAAACCTACGAGCAGTACTTC.

The gene calls are TRBV9 and TRBJ2-1, with 9 bases matching TRBD2. Germline trimming cut 4 bases from V and 9 bases from J; bases unmatched to any gene: 2. The CDR3 covers 12 residues. Germline V gives CDR1 SGDLS, CDR2 YYNGEE. The CDR3 loop is CASSSSGIEQFF. DNA for the CDR3: TGTGCCAGCAGCTCTAGCGGGATTGAGCAGTTCTTC.

Ten or more counts support this clonotype. The chain combines TRBV20-1 with TRBJ2-1, with a possible D match to TRBD2 (6 bases). The CDR3 runs to 14 residues. Looked up from germline, CDR1 is DFQATT and CDR2 is SNEGSKA (reference sequence). Between the trimmed V and J ends, which lost 1 base and 5 bases, there was a span of 12 bases. The CDR3, as DNA: TGCAGTGCTAGAGCTCTAACGGGAGACAATGAGCAGTTCTTC. It encodes CSARALTGDNEQFF.

In this sample, this clonotype turned up a few times. V is TRBV7-9 and J is TRBJ2-1; possible D gene TRBD1, 7 bases. V was clipped by 5 bases and J by 9 bases, with 17 bases between them. CDR1 is SEHNR, CDR2 FQNEAQ, per germline (reference sequence). The CDR3 contains 14 residues. The CDR3 DNA reads TGTGCCAGCAGCGCCCGCGGAGGGGGCGGTGAGCAGTTCTTC. This gives the protein CASSARGGGGEQFF.

This clonotype was counted ten times or more. The rearrangement uses TRBV27 and TRBJ1-2; no definite D call. This CDR3 region has 14 residues. Trimming took 3 bases from V and 3 from J, leaving 11 bases between them. Germline values: CDR1 MNHEY, CDR2 SMNVEV (reference sequence). CDR3 nucleotides: TGTGCCAGCAGTTTTTCCGGGTCTGACTATGGCTACACCTTC. Translating it yields CASSFSGSDYGYTF.

This clonotype has only a few counts. The rearrangement links TRBV10-3 to TRBJ2-5; 9 bases align to TRBD1. Germline-derived CDR1 and CDR2 are ENHRY and SYGVKD. CDR3 size: 14 residues. With V trimmed by 6 bases and J by 3 bases, 5 bases remained unmatched. Here the CDR3 reads CAISRTGDEETQYF. Written as DNA, the CDR3 is TGTGCCATCAGCCGGACAGGGGATGAAGAGACCCAGTACTTC.